Below, 2 T cell receptor beta chains from the same sample are listed, as sequenced in a study of T cell responses to AZD1222 COVID-19 vaccine. The data were produced by immunoSEQ multiplex PCR, yet TCRdb's version contains in-frame clones alone and is incomplete. This table has fewer than 120,000 clones, just under 95% appearing once. Sequencing was performed on peripheral blood, taken on day 0 of AZD1222 vaccination. The source is an adult in good health.

The rearrangement joins TRBV28 to TRBJ1-1; 7 bases match TRBD1. Germline CDR1 reads MDHEN; CDR2 reads SYDVKM. V lost 8 bases to trimming and J lost 3 bases; unmatched junction nucleotides: 6. This CDR3 has 13 residues. The CDR3 protein is CASGMGQYTEAFF. The CDR3 bases are TGTGCCAGCGGAATGGGACAGTACACTGAAGCTTTCTTT.

The chain joins TRBV30 to TRBJ1-2; D is ambiguous. This CDR3 comprises 12 residues. Per germline, CDR1 GTSNPN and CDR2 SVGIG (reference sequence). The V end lost 4 bases, the J end lost 8 bases, and 14 bases lay between the germline ends. DNA of the CDR3: TGTGCCTGGATTCCGGTTCTGGACGGCTACACCTTC. Translated, it gives CAWIPVLDGYTF.